At least ten counts were recorded for the clone carrying this TCR beta chain. The antigen is not known. Patients were diagnosed from clinical symptoms, serum thyroxine, TRAb, thyroid ultrasound and orbital computed tomography. Fresh peripheral blood, 8.5 to 10 ml, was the PBMC source. Scientists amplified the TCR beta CDR3 regions from RNA transcripts. RT-PCR with HTBI primers came first, then second-round multiplex PCR. TCRdb reprocessed the multiplex PCR reads with MiXCR, giving one entry per CDR3 protein. Here the sample spans approximately 700,000 distinct CDR3 sequences, approximately 40% being singletons. This entry comes from a study of Graves' ophthalmopathy and Graves' hyperthyroidism. Regarding the study as a whole: In blood appeared most of the expanded thyroid clonotypes whose frequency exceeded 0.001. In predicting ophthalmopathy progression, the model reached roughly 71% sensitivity and 72.22% specificity.

Per the germline V gene, CDR1 is ENHRY and CDR2 is SYGVKD. J was trimmed by 0 bases and V by 4 bases; bases with no gene match: 9. The CDR3 contains 18 residues. The chain couples TRBV10-3 to TRBJ2-7; 13 positions agree with TRBD2. The specimen was peripheral blood. The TCR was taken from an adult man with Graves' ophthalmopathy. The CDR3 reads CAISGSGTSGTSSYEQYF. The CDR3 DNA follows: TGTGCCATCAGTGGGTCCGGGACTAGCGGGACGTCCTCCTACGAGCAGTACTTC.